These T cell receptor beta chains were read from a single sample in a study of Ad26.COV2.S vaccination and SARS-CoV-2 variants. Here immunoSEQ multiplex PCR was the method, and the copy in TCRdb shows in-frame clones only, minus some. Here the sample spans about 350,000 clones, around 90% being singletons. The sequencing here drew on peripheral blood, taken in a trial of Ad26.COV2.S vaccine versus placebo. These receptors originate from a person aged 18 to 65 who received the Ad26.COV2.S COVID-19 vaccine or a placebo. CDR3s include the opening cysteine and the closing phenylalanine or tryptophan. Fields, in order: J gene, D gene, V gene, clone size, CDR3 protein, CDR3 DNA. D genes are given only for firm matches. Size tells how often a clone was seen (once, few, many) or the class of an expanded clone, and some rows leave it out.

TRBJ1-6 NA TRBV6-5 NA CASSYSKGSPLHF TGTGCCAGCAGTTACTCGAAAGGGTCGCCCCTCCACTTT
TRBJ1-1 TRBD1 TRBV4-2 once CASSQEQGGDTEAFF TGTGCCAGCAGCCAGGAACAGGGGGGGGACACTGAAGCTTTCTTT
TRBJ1-2 NA TRBV2 NA CASSADENYGYTF TGTGCCAGCAGTGCGGACGAGAACTATGGCTACACCTTC
TRBJ2-2 TRBD2 TRBV6-2/TRBV6-3 NA CASSLGPYLTSGGPNTGELFF TGTGCCAGCAGCCTGGGGCCATACCTAACTAGCGGGGGACCGAACACCGGGGAGCTGTTTTTT
TRBJ2-2 NA TRBV27 once CASSLSYGGGWTGELFF TGTGCCAGCAGTTTATCGTACGGAGGGGGCTGGACCGGGGAGCTGTTTTTT
TRBJ2-7 TRBD1 TRBV15 NA CATSRGDRGRHEQYF TGTGCCACCAGCAGAGGGGACAGGGGGCGTCACGAGCAGTACTTC
TRBJ2-7 NA TRBV2 NA CAGRTSSGTYEQYF TGTGCCGGCCGGACTTCGTCGGGGACCTACGAGCAGTACTTC
TRBJ2-7 NA TRBV7-2 NA CASSLLTTKQYF TGTGCCAGCAGCTTACTAACTACAAAGCAGTACTTC
TRBJ1-3 TRBD1 TRBV11-3 NA CASSVTGGNTIYF TGTGCCAGCAGCGTGACAGGGGGAAACACCATATATTTT
TRBJ1-1 TRBD1 TRBV19 once CASSKPEPRTGRTNTEAFF TGTGCCAGTAGTAAACCAGAACCCCGGACAGGGAGGACGAACACTGAAGCTTTCTTT
TRBJ2-1 NA TRBV7-3 NA CASRGGTGALGSYNEQFF TGTGCCAGCAGGGGGGGTACCGGTGCTTTGGGCTCCTACAATGAGCAGTTCTTC
TRBJ1-3 NA TRBV9 NA CASSAVPALVGTGNTIYF TGTGCCAGCAGCGCCGTACCAGCCTTAGTTGGGACAGGAAACACCATATATTTT
TRBJ1-1 NA TRBV30 NA CAWSTLGGGDTEAFF TGTGCCTGGAGTACCCTTGGGGGAGGGGACACTGAAGCTTTCTTT
TRBJ1-2 NA TRBV27 NA CASSFRSPKYYGYTF TGTGCCAGCAGTTTCCGTAGCCCAAAATACTATGGCTACACCTTC
TRBJ2-7 NA TRBV7-8 NA CASSLVQALKSYEQYF TGTGCCAGCAGCTTAGTACAGGCGTTGAAGTCCTACGAGCAGTACTTC
TRBJ2-3 TRBD1 TRBV7-2 NA CASSLRQGPPDTQYF TGTGCCAGCAGCCTCCGACAGGGCCCCCCGGATACGCAGTATTTT
TRBJ2-7 NA TRBV28 NA CASGYLDYEQYF TGTGCCAGCGGCTACCTAGACTACGAGCAGTACTTC
TRBJ2-7 NA TRBV12-3/TRBV12-4 NA CASSSAIYEQYF TGTGCCAGCAGTAGCGCTATCTACGAGCAGTACTTC
TRBJ2-1 TRBD2 TRBV19 once CASSMIAGGPNFINEQFF TGTGCCAGTAGTATGATAGCGGGAGGGCCCAACTTTATTAATGAGCAGTTCTTC
TRBJ2-1 TRBD2 TRBV7-3 NA CASSLQTSGIGNEQFF TGTGCCAGCAGCCTTCAAACTAGCGGGATTGGGAATGAGCAGTTCTTC
TRBJ1-5 NA TRBV7-2 NA CASSPSFGQPQHF TGTGCCAGCAGTCCCTCATTCGGTCAGCCCCAGCATTTT
TRBJ2-1 NA TRBV5-1 NA CASSEPGHSYNEQFF TGCGCCAGCAGCGAACCGGGACATTCCTACAATGAGCAGTTCTTC
TRBJ1-1 NA TRBV19 NA CASSILQGSGTEAFF TGTGCCAGTAGTATTCTCCAGGGGAGCGGCACTGAAGCTTTCTTT
TRBJ2-3 TRBD1 TRBV7-2 NA CASSPRDREVDTQYF TGTGCCAGCAGCCCCCGGGACAGGGAGGTAGATACGCAGTATTTT
TRBJ1-6 TRBD1 TRBV11-2 NA CASRPGRQGTYNSPLHF TGTGCCAGCAGGCCGGGCAGACAGGGAACTTATAATTCACCCCTCCACTTT
TRBJ2-7 NA TRBV28 NA CASSLVGAEQYF TGTGCCAGCAGTTTAGTAGGGGCCGAGCAGTACTTC
TRBJ2-7 TRBD1 TRBV11-2 NA CASRDFETGDSYEQYF TGTGCCAGCAGGGATTTTGAGACAGGGGACTCCTACGAGCAGTACTTC
TRBJ2-1 NA TRBV7-6 NA CASTEVGSSYNEQFF TGTGCCAGCACAGAGGTGGGGAGCTCCTACAATGAGCAGTTCTTC
TRBJ2-1 TRBD2 TRBV27 NA CASTSQGGSMMQFF TGTGCCAGCACCTCCCAGGGCGGGAGTATGATGCAGTTCTTC
TRBJ1-1 NA TRBV9 NA CASSVGAGLGNTEAFF TGTGCCAGCAGCGTAGGGGCAGGGCTGGGGAACACTGAAGCTTTCTTT
TRBJ1-6 NA TRBV6-6 NA CASSYEGGSSPLHF TGTGCCAGCAGTTACGAGGGGGGGAGTTCACCCCTCCACTTT
TRBJ2-2 NA TRBV6-2/TRBV6-3 NA CASSYSATGNTGELFF TGTGCCAGCAGTTACTCGGCGACAGGGAACACCGGGGAGCTGTTTTTT
TRBJ2-7 TRBD1 TRBV30 NA CAWSPGDRVSYEQYF TGTGCCTGGAGCCCTGGGGACAGGGTTTCCTACGAGCAGTACTTC
TRBJ2-5 TRBD1 TRBV19 NA CASSTAGTEQETQYF TGTGCCAGTAGTACCGCCGGGACAGAACAAGAGACCCAGTACTTC
TRBJ2-1 NA TRBV7-2 NA CASSLTMRGNEQFF TGTGCCAGCAGCTTAACGATGAGAGGCAATGAGCAGTTCTTC
TRBJ1-3 TRBD1 TRBV7-9 NA CASSSDRGSGNTIYF TGTGCCAGCAGCTCGGACAGGGGCTCTGGAAACACCATATATTTT
TRBJ1-1 NA TRBV30 once CAWTARGYTEAFF TGTGCCTGGACCGCACGTGGGTACACTGAAGCTTTCTTT
TRBJ2-7 TRBD1 TRBV7-2 NA CASSIQTGVRHEQYF TGTGCCAGCAGCATACAGACAGGGGTTCGCCACGAGCAGTACTTC
TRBJ2-1 TRBD2 TRBV6-5 NA CASSFVAGSYNEQFF TGTGCCAGCAGTTTCGTAGCGGGAAGCTACAATGAGCAGTTCTTC
TRBJ1-6 NA TRBV18 NA CASSPVGTGDSPLHF TGTGCCAGCTCACCAGTCGGGACCGGGGATTCACCCCTCCACTTT
TRBJ1-1 NA TRBV7-3 NA CASSLAGLGTEAFF TGTGCCAGCAGCTTAGCGGGTTTAGGGACTGAAGCTTTCTTT
TRBJ1-2 NA TRBV24-1 few CATSDLRDIANYGYTF TGTGCCACCAGTGATTTGCGGGACATAGCTAACTATGGCTACACCTTC
TRBJ1-1 NA TRBV11-2 NA CASSPDLIGEDVAFF TGTGCCAGCAGCCCCGATTTGATCGGGGAGGATGTAGCTTTCTTT
TRBJ2-3 TRBD2 TRBV3-1/TRBV3-2 NA CASGLAGGRGDTQYF TGTGCCAGTGGACTAGCGGGAGGGCGGGGAGATACGCAGTATTTT
TRBJ2-1 TRBD2 TRBV7-9 NA CASSLGTSGRNEQFF TGTGCCAGCAGCCTGGGGACTAGCGGGAGGAATGAGCAGTTCTTC
TRBJ1-6 NA TRBV18 NA CASSPQGDSPLHF TGTGCCAGCTCACCACAGGGGGATTCACCCCTCCACTTT
TRBJ2-2 TRBD2 TRBV24-1 NA CATGTSGSTGELFF TGTGCCACCGGGACTAGCGGGAGCACCGGGGAGCTGTTTTTT